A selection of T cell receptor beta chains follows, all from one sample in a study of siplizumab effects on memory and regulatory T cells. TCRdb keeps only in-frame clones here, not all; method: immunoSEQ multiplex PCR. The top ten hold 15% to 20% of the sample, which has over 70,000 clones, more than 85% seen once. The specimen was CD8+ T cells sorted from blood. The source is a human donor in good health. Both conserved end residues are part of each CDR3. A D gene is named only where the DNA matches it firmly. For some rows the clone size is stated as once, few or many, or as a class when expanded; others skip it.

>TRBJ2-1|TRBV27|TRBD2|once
TGTGCCAGCAGTTTATCCCCCCTAAGACTAGCGGTCCACAATGAGCAGTTCTTC
CASSLSPLRLAVHNEQFF
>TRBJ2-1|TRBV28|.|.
TGTGCCAGCAGTTTAGTGGCGGCTCGACGGAGTGAGCAGTTCTTC
CASSLVAARRSEQFF
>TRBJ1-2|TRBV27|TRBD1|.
TGTGCCAGCAGTCTCCGGACAGGGGGCGGCTATGGCTACACCTTC
CASSLRTGGGYGYTF
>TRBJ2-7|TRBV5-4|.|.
TGTGCCAGCAGCTTACAGGGCCAAACCTACGAGCAGTACTTC
CASSLQGQTYEQYF
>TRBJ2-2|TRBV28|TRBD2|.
TGTGCCAGCAGGGAAAGGGGACTAGCGGGGACCGGGGAGCTGTTTTTT
CASRERGLAGTGELFF
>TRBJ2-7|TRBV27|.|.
TGTGCCAGCAGGCGGAGGAGCTCCTACGAGCAGTACTTC
CASRRRSSYEQYF
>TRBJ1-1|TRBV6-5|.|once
TGTGCCAGCAGCACAACAGAGAACACTGAAGCTTTCTTT
CASSTTENTEAFF
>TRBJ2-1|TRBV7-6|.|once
TGTGCCAGCAGCTTAGCTTCGGCGGGGTCCTACAATGAGCAGTTCTTC
CASSLASAGSYNEQFF
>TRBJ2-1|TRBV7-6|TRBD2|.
TGTGCCAGCAGCCCTAGGACTAGCGGGACCCGGTCGGCAGAAGAGCAGTTCTTC
CASSPRTSGTRSAEEQFF
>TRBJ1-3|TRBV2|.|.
TGTGCCAGCGAAACATCGACAGGCATATCTGGAAACACCATATATTTT
CASETSTGISGNTIYF
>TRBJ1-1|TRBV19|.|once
TGTGCCAGTAGTATTGGACGGATTGAAGCTTTCTTT
CASSIGRIEAFF
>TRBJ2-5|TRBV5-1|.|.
TGCGCCAGCAGCCCCGATACCCCAGTAGGGCAAGAGACCCAGTACTTC
CASSPDTPVGQETQYF
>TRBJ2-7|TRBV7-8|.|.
TGTGCCAGCAGCTCCCCCTACGAGCAGTACTTC
CASSSPYEQYF
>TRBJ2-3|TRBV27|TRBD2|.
TGTGCCAGCAGTTTTTCGGGACTATATACGCAGTATTTT
CASSFSGLYTQYF
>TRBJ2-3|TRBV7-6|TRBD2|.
TGTGCCAGCAGCTTATCATTAGCGGGAAAGGTCGCAGATACGCAGTATTTT
CASSLSLAGKVADTQYF
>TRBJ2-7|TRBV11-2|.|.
TGTGCCAGCAGCTTCGGTGCGGACTACGAGCAGTACTTC
CASSFGADYEQYF
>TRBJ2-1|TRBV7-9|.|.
TGTGCCAGCAGCCCCCCCGAGGGGAATACCTACAATGAGCAGTTCTTC
CASSPPEGNTYNEQFF
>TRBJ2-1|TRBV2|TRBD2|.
TGTGCCAGCAGGACCGGGACTAGCGGGCAAATCAATGAGCAGTTCTTC
CASRTGTSGQINEQFF
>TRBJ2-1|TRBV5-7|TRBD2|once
TGTGCCAGCAGCTTACTAGCGGGTACTGACAATGAGCAGTTCTTC
CASSLLAGTDNEQFF
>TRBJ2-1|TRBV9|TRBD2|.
TGTGCCAGCAGCGTGGCCGGGACTAGCGCCTACAATGAGCAGTTCTTC
CASSVAGTSAYNEQFF
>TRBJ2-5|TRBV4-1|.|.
TGCGCCAGCAGCCCGTTTACCCTGGGCCAAGAGACCCAGTACTTC
CASSPFTLGQETQYF
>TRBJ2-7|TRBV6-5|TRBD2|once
TGTGCCAGCAGTTACTCGGGCAGGGAGGGGTACGAGCAGTACTTC
CASSYSGREGYEQYF
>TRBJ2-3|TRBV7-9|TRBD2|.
TGTGCCAGCAGCCCCACCCGACTAGCGGAGACCACAGATACGCAGTATTTT
CASSPTRLAETTDTQYF
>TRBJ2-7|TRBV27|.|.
TGTGCCAGCAGTTACAGAGCGGGCCCCTCCTACGAGCAGTACTTC
CASSYRAGPSYEQYF
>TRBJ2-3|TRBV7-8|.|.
TGTGCCAGCGACGTAGGGGGGGGTGGTCAAGATACGCAGTATTTT
CASDVGGGGQDTQYF
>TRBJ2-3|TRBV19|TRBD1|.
TGTGCCAGTAGTACAATTAGAGACAGGGATAAAGATACGCAGTATTTT
CASSTIRDRDKDTQYF
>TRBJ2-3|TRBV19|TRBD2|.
TGTGCCAGTAGTATATTGCTAGCGGGAGCTAAGGCGACGCAGTATTTT
CASSILLAGAKATQYF
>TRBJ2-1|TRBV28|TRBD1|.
TGTGCCAGCAGTCCCACAGGGGCCCATGAGCAGTTCTTC
CASSPTGAHEQFF
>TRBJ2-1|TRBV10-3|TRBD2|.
TGTGCCATCAGTGAGTCGACTAGCGGGAGAAGTGGGGATCGCAATGAGCAGTTCTTC
CAISESTSGRSGDRNEQFF